There are a few counts of the clone carrying this T cell receptor beta chain. The repertoire was sequenced with immunoSEQ multiplex PCR; TCRdb's copy has only in-frame clones and lacks some. The sample has some 210,000 clones, over 75% seen once. The data were obtained in a study of blood T cell repertoires in COVID-19. The CDR3 is 17 amino acids. CDR1 is KGHDR and CDR2 is SFDVKD in the germline V gene. Trimming took 2 bases from V and 8 from J, leaving 21 bases between them. V and J are TRBV24-1 and TRBJ2-1; D uncertain. The sample consisted of PBMCs or T cells enriched from blood (not recorded which). The sequence was collected from a man in his forties who had recovered from COVID-19. The CDR3 DNA reads TGTGCCACCAGTGATTCCCGAATTTCAGCGTTGATCGATGAGCAGTTCTTC. Translated, it gives CATSDSRISALIDEQFF.